This TCR beta chain was profiled in a study of control samples from healthy donors and cancer patients. Assay: immunoSEQ multiplex PCR; the TCRdb copy retains only in-frame clones and omits some. The sample lists 50,000 to 65,000 clones; 75% to 95% were seen once. CDR3 length equals 13 residues. V was pared by 3 bases and J by 5 bases, with 10 bases between. Sample: PBMCs. The chain carries TRBV12-3 or TRBV12-4 and TRBJ1-1; TRBD1 might be the D (5 bases). This sequence originates from a woman aged 45-65 years with colorectal cancer. CDR3 loop: CASSFRVGTEAFF. The CDR3 nucleotides read TGTGCCAGCAGTTTCAGGGTGGGTACTGAAGCTTTCTTT.